A single sample gave rise to the 21 T cell receptor beta chains below, sequenced in a study of CD8+ T cells in alopecia areata. Extracted RNA was reverse transcribed, and the resulting cDNA served as sequencing template. Repertoires were generated with immunoSEQ multiplex PCR, while TCRdb's copy carries only in-frame clones and drops some. The profile shows roughly 250,000 clones, 67% of them singletons. The input for sequencing was CD4+ T cells sorted from blood, taken at week 0. These receptors all come from a human donor with alopecia areata.

The sample holds one count of this clone. This sequence joins TRBV7-2 and TRBJ1-1; D gene unclear. The CDR3 is 13 residues long. Trimming pared 5 bases from V and 0 bases from J, leaving 7 bases between. Germline CDR1 and CDR2: SGHTA and FQGNSA. This CDR3 reads CASSHDMNTEAFF. In nucleotides, the CDR3 is TGTGCCAGCAGCCACGACATGAACACTGAAGCTTTCTTT.

This chain connects TRBV5-1 to TRBJ1-2, with 8 bases fitting TRBD1. The germline V gene has CDR1 SGHRS and CDR2 YFSETQ. CDR3 length equals 15 residues. Trimming at V came to 2 bases and at J to 8 bases, leaving 11 bases not matched to a gene. The CDR3 coding sequence is TGCGCCAGCAGCTTCGGGACAGGTGCGGGGGGCGGCTACACCTTC. Amino acid sequence: CASSFGTGAGGGYTF.

In its sample, this clone was seen a few times. This chain joins TRBV5-4 and TRBJ2-1; D is perhaps TRBD1 (6 bases). Germline CDR1 reads SGHNT; CDR2 reads YYREEE (reference sequence). CDR3 length: 17 amino acids. The V end was cut by 0 bases, the J end by 4 bases, with 17 bases between. The DNA of the CDR3 is TGTGCCAGCAGCTTGGTAATGGGGGCGACGTTATACAATGAGCAGTTCTTC. Amino acid sequence: CASSLVMGATLYNEQFF. The full variable domain, with the rest looked up from reference TRBV5-4 and TRBJ2-1, is ETGVTQSPTHLIKTRGQQVTLRCSSQSGHNTVSWYQQALGQGPQFIFQYYREEENGRGNFPPRFSGLQFPNYSSELNVNALELDDSALYLCASSLVMGATLYNEQFFGPGTRLTVL.

The chain combines TRBV29-1 with TRBJ1-6, with TRBD1 matching over 10 bases. J gave up 6 bases and V 6 bases, and 2 bases lay outside the gene matches. Looked up from germline, CDR1 is SQVTM and CDR2 is ANQGSEA. The CDR3 has 13 amino acids. The chain's CDR3 is CSVWTGGNSPLHF. CDR3 in DNA: TGCAGCGTCTGGACAGGGGGTAATTCACCCCTCCACTTT. Variable domain in full (rest from reference TRBV29-1 and TRBJ1-6): SAVISQKPSRDICQRGTSLTIQCQVDSQVTMMFWYRQQPGQSLTLIATANQGSEATYESGFVIDKFPISRPNLTFSTLTVSNMSPEDSSIYLCSVWTGGNSPLHFGNGTRLTVT.

This clone showed up just a few times. In the same sample, other DNA sequences code for this CDR3. CDR3 in amino acids: CASSYSGNEQFF. DNA for the CDR3: TGTGCCAGCAGTTACTCCGGTAATGAGCAGTTCTTC. The J gene is TRBJ2-1, the V gene TRBV6-5; D call uncertain. Germline lookup yields CDR1 MNHEY and CDR2 SVGAGI. V was shortened by 0 bases and J by 7 bases, with 4 bases between the two germline ends. CDR3 length: 12 amino acids.

This clone showed up just a few times. This chain connects TRBV15 to TRBJ2-2; D gene ambiguous. The CDR3 covers 12 residues. Germline V CDR1 and CDR2: LNHNV, YYDKDF (reference sequence). Trimming removed 7 bases from V and 3 bases from J, with 6 bases in between. CDR3 loop: CATISYTGELFF. The CDR3 region has the DNA TGTGCCACCATTAGCTACACCGGGGAGCTGTTTTTT. Full variable domain (outside the CDR3, taken from reference TRBV15 and TRBJ2-2): DAMVIQNPRYQVTQFGKPVTLSCSQTLNHNVMYWYQQKSSQAPKLLFHYYDKDFNNEADTPDNFQSRRPNTSFCFLDIRSPGLGDTAMYLCATISYTGELFFGEGSRLTVL.

This chain links TRBV7-2 with TRBJ1-6, with unresolved D. Germline assignment: CDR1 SGHTA and CDR2 FQGNSA. This CDR3 region has 12 residues. V shed 2 bases and J shed 7 bases, with 3 bases lying between them. DNA of the CDR3: TGTGCCAGCAGCTTATGGAATTCACCCCTCCACTTT. This gives the protein CASSLWNSPLHF. The full variable domain, with the rest looked up from reference TRBV7-2 and TRBJ1-6, is GAGVSQSPSNKVTEKGKDVELRCDPISGHTALYWYRQSLGQGLEFLIYFQGNSAPDKSGLPSDRFSAERTGGSVSTLTIQRTQQEDSAVYLCASSLWNSPLHFGNGTRLTVT.

This chain links TRBV6-1 with TRBJ2-7; TRBD1 might be the D (6 bases). This CDR3 comprises 15 residues. Germline V lookup: CDR1 MNHNS, CDR2 SASEGT. Deletions cut 5 bases from V and 2 bases from J, with 16 bases between. CDR3 region: CASSSHQGNPYEQYF. The DNA of the CDR3 is TGTGCCAGCAGTAGCCATCAGGGGAACCCCTACGAGCAGTACTTC.

This sequence joins TRBV9 and TRBJ2-1, with 13 bases lining up with TRBD2. This CDR3 is built from 15 residues. The J segment lost 9 bases and the V segment lost 4 bases, leaving 7 bases of the junction unmatched. The germline gives CDR1 SGDLS, CDR2 YYNGEE. As DNA, the CDR3 is TGTGCCAGCAGCCCACTAGCGGGGGGGCGGAGTGAGCAGTTCTTC. Amino acid sequence: CASSPLAGGRSEQFF.

The rearrangement uses TRBV9 and TRBJ2-6; D remains unclear. The CDR3 length is 13 residues. Trimming stripped 5 bases from V and 0 bases from J, with 3 bases between. Germline V gene data show CDR1 as SGDLS and CDR2 as YYNGEE. The CDR3 loop reads CASRASGANVLTF. The CDR3 region has the DNA TGTGCCAGCAGGGCCTCTGGGGCCAACGTCCTGACTTTC.

The chain uses TRBV19 and TRBJ2-3; D unresolved. Trimming left V 6 bases short and J 6 bases short, with 13 bases between. In germline, CDR1 is LNHDA, CDR2 SQIVND (reference sequence). This CDR3 is 13 amino acids long. The CDR3 sequence: CASRDQIQDTQYF. In nucleotides, the CDR3 is TGTGCCAGTAGGGACCAGATACAGGATACGCAGTATTTT.

The rearrangement links TRBV4-3 to TRBJ2-6; D possibly corresponds to TRBD1 (6 bases). This CDR3 is built from 18 residues. V lost 1 base and J 0 bases, leaving 13 bases between the germline ends. Germline CDR1 and CDR2: LGHNA and YSLEER. This CDR3 is CASSQVGQFPSGANVLTF. Here the CDR3 DNA reads TGCGCCAGCAGCCAAGTCGGACAGTTCCCCTCTGGGGCCAACGTCCTGACTTTC.

The V call is TRBV4-1, the J call TRBJ1-2; possible D gene TRBD1, 6 bases. The CDR3 length is 14 residues. The V gene's germline CDR1 is MGHRA and CDR2 YSYEKL. V lost 3 bases and J 3 bases, leaving 11 bases between the germline ends. Written as DNA, the CDR3 is TGCGCCAGCAGCCACCACAGGGCCGACTATGGCTACACCTTC. Its translation: CASSHHRADYGYTF.

J is TRBJ1-2 and V is TRBV9; D unclear. The V and J ends lost 1 base and 2 bases respectively, with 12 bases between them. The CDR3 runs 15 residues. Germline-derived CDR1 and CDR2 are SGDLS and YYNGEE. The CDR3 DNA reads as TGTGCCAGCAGCGTATCGACGGACGGCAACTATGGCTACACCTTC. As protein: CASSVSTDGNYGYTF.

The chain is built from TRBV5-6 and TRBJ2-2; D uncertain. V was trimmed by 1 base and J by 7 bases, leaving 5 bases between them. CDR3 length: 12 amino acids. The V gene's germline CDR1 is SGHDT and CDR2 YYEEEE. In DNA form, the CDR3 reads TGTGCCAGCAGCTTGAGTCTCGGGGAGCTGTTTTTT. Residues: CASSLSLGELFF.

This clone came up a few times. The J gene is TRBJ2-5, the V gene TRBV7-2; the D gene is possibly TRBD1 (6 bases). The CDR3 totals 13 residues. Per the germline V gene, CDR1 is SGHTA and CDR2 is FQGNSA. Trimming pared 5 bases from V and 4 bases from J, leaving 11 bases between. CDR3: CASSPTGLETQYF. CDR3 coding DNA: TGTGCCAGCAGCCCCACAGGGTTAGAGACCCAGTACTTC.

For this clone: Distinct nucleotide sequences in the sample also encode this CDR3. V usage is TRBV6-6 and J usage is TRBJ1-6; D unclear. CDR1 and CDR2 (germline): MNHNY, SVGAGI (reference sequence). The V end lost 7 bases, the J end lost 4 bases, and 17 bases lay between the germline ends. The CDR3 contains 16 residues. The CDR3 nucleotides read TGTGCCAGCATTCTTGCGGGCGGGAGTTATAATTCACCCCTCCACTTT. Its protein is CASILAGGSYNSPLHF.

V usage is TRBV6-6 and J usage is TRBJ2-5; no firm D call. CDR1 and CDR2 (germline): MNHNY, SVGAGI (reference sequence). This CDR3 has 13 amino acids. Trimming removed 4 bases at V and 1 base at J, with 7 bases between. CDR3 DNA: TGTGCCAGCAGTTCTCACCTCCAAGAGACCCAGTACTTC. This gives the protein CASSSHLQETQYF.

This sequence joins TRBV5-4 and TRBJ2-7; TRBD2 matches at 8 bases. CDR3 length: 15 amino acids. The V gene's germline CDR1 is SGHNT and CDR2 YYREEE (reference sequence). V lost 3 bases and J lost 4; bases outside the gene matches: 9. The CDR3 DNA is TGTGCCAGCAGCTCCACTAGCGGACCACTTTACGAGCAGTACTTC. Amino acid sequence: CASSSTSGPLYEQYF.

The rearrangement uses TRBV30 and TRBJ2-3; 7 nucleotides agree with TRBD2. Germline CDR1 GTSNPN, CDR2 SVGIG (reference sequence). This CDR3 region has 11 residues. DNA for the CDR3: TGTGCTGGGGGGGAACACAATACGCAGTATTTT. It specifies CAGGEHNTQYF.

In this sample, this clone turned up a few times. This sequence joins TRBV6-5 and TRBJ2-3, with D hard to call. The CDR3 is made up of 14 amino acids. From germline, CDR1 is MNHEY and CDR2 SVGAGI. The V gene lost 5 bases and the J gene lost 0 bases, with 9 bases spanning the gap. The CDR3 is CASSLRASTDTQYF. The CDR3, as DNA: TGTGCCAGCAGTCTTCGCGCTAGCACAGATACGCAGTATTTT.